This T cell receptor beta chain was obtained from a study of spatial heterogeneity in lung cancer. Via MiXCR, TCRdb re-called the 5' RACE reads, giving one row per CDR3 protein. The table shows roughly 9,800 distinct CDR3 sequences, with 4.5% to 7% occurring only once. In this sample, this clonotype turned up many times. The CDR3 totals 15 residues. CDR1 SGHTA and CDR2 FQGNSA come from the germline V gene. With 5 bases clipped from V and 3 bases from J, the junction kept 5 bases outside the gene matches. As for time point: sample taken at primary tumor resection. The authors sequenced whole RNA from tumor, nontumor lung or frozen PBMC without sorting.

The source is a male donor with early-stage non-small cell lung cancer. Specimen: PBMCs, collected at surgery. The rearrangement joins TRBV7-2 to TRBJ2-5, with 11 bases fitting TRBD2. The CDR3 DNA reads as TGTGCCAGCAGCCCCCAGACTAGCGGGAAAGAGACCCAGTACTTC. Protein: CASSPQTSGKETQYF.